What follows are 18 T cell receptor beta chains derived from one specimen sequenced in a study of blood T cell repertoires in COVID-19. The table came from immunoSEQ multiplex PCR; TCRdb's copy has only in-frame clones and leaves some out. The data hold roughly 120,000 clones, with around three quarters observed a single time. Sequencing was performed on peripheral blood. The receptors come from a woman aged 55-69 years with acute or convalescent COVID-19.

J is TRBJ1-3 and V is TRBV2; 7 nucleotides match TRBD1. The V segment lost 5 bases and the J segment 4 bases; nucleotides outside the gene matches: 11. Germline V gene sequence: CDR1 SNHLY, CDR2 FYNNEI. This CDR3 region has 16 residues. CDR3 protein: CASSPQGSTLGNTIYF. Here the CDR3 DNA reads TGTGCCAGCAGTCCACAGGGGTCAACTCTAGGAAACACCATATATTTT.

The chain employs TRBV5-1 and TRBJ2-7, with D unresolved. The germline V gene encodes CDR1 SGHRS and CDR2 YFSETQ. CDR3 size: 15 residues. Between the trimmed V and J ends, which lost 2 bases and 4 bases, there was a span of 16 bases. CDR3 loop: CASSLTASLNYEQYF. The CDR3 nucleotides read TGCGCCAGCAGCTTAACGGCTAGTTTAAATTACGAGCAGTACTTC.

This chain connects TRBV21-1 to TRBJ2-7; TRBD1, the table's D call, was not compared with the DNA. TRBV21-1 is deemed a pseudogene. The CDR3 length is 15 residues. CDR3 loop: CASSKYGDSPYEQYF. The CDR3 region has the DNA TGTGCCAGCAGCAAATACGGGGACAGCCCCTACGAGCAGTACTTC.

This rearrangement joins TRBV6-5 to TRBJ2-1; 13 bases are shared with TRBD2. In germline, CDR1 is MNHEY, CDR2 SVGAGI. J gave up 6 bases and V 6 bases, and 5 bases lay outside the gene matches. The CDR3 is 15 residues long. CDR3 sequence: CASSSGTSGVNEQFF. CDR3 bases: TGTGCCAGCAGCTCCGGGACTAGCGGGGTCAATGAGCAGTTCTTC.

V gene TRBV2 combines with J gene TRBJ1-5; no firm D call. The CDR3 is 13 amino acids. Trimming shortened V by 4 bases and J by 3 bases, and 7 bases separated the two germline ends. The V gene's germline CDR1 is SNHLY and CDR2 FYNNEI. CDR3 amino acids: CASSAENNQPQHF. The CDR3 DNA reads TGTGCCAGCAGTGCGGAGAACAATCAGCCCCAGCATTTT.

The chain carries TRBV14 and TRBJ1-2; the D is unclear. The CDR3 runs to 16 residues. V was clipped by 6 bases and J by 6 bases, with 23 bases between them. Per the germline V gene, CDR1 is SGHDN and CDR2 is FVKESK. The CDR3 loop reads CASSPTPIPGGNGYTF. The CDR3 region has the DNA TGTGCCAGCAGTCCTACCCCTATTCCTGGAGGTAATGGCTACACCTTC.

The gene calls are TRBV19 and TRBJ2-2, with 8 bases matching TRBD1. The CDR3 is 14 residues long. Trimming cost V 8 bases and J 0 bases; bases outside gene matches: 2. Germline-derived CDR1 and CDR2 are LNHDA and SQIVND (reference sequence). DNA for the CDR3: TGTGCCAGTGAGGGACAGGCGAACACCGGGGAGCTGTTTTTT. This encodes CASEGQANTGELFF.

The chain couples TRBV7-9 to TRBJ2-6, with D perhaps matching TRBD2 (5 bases). Deletions cut 9 bases from V and 1 base from J, with 10 bases between. The CDR3 consists of 14 residues. The germline V gene encodes CDR1 SEHNR and CDR2 FQNEAQ (reference sequence). The chain's CDR3 is CASFRGSGANVLTF. CDR3 DNA sequence: TGTGCCAGTTTTAGAGGGTCTGGGGCCAACGTCCTGACTTTC. The full variable domain, its missing parts supplied by reference TRBV7-9 and TRBJ2-6, is DTGVSQNPRHKITKRGQNVTFRCDPISEHNRLYWYRQTLGQGPEFLTYFQNEAQLEKSRLLSDRFSAERPKGSFSTLEIQRTEQGDSAMYLCASFRGSGANVLTFGAGSRLTVL.

This clone has just one count. This chain uses TRBV5-1 with TRBJ2-5; D may be TRBD2 (6 bases). The CDR3 extends over 15 amino acids. Germline-derived CDR1 and CDR2 are SGHRS and YFSETQ. Deletions cut 3 bases from V and 0 bases from J, with 12 bases between. The CDR3 region has the DNA TGCGCCAGCAGCTCGGAGGGACGTAACCAAGAGACCCAGTACTTC. Its protein is CASSSEGRNQETQYF.

This clone appeared many times. This sequence joins TRBV19 and TRBJ1-2; D is perhaps TRBD1 (6 bases). CDR1 is LNHDA, CDR2 SQIVND, per germline (reference sequence). The ends were cut back, 4 bases at V and 0 bases at J, with 18 bases in the middle. The CDR3 has 17 residues. CDR3 amino acids: CASSTGQPHLSNYGYTF. The CDR3 DNA sequence: TGTGCCAGTAGTACCGGACAGCCCCATTTATCTAACTATGGCTACACCTTC.

This sequence joins TRBV20-1 and TRBJ1-1; D remains unclear. The CDR3 is 11 residues long. Trimming took 6 bases from V and 8 from J, leaving 13 bases between them. From germline, CDR1 is DFQATT and CDR2 SNEGSKA (reference sequence). This CDR3 reads CSAPGGREAFF. The DNA of the CDR3 is TGCAGTGCCCCCGGAGGCCGGGAAGCTTTCTTT.

The chain employs TRBV7-2 and TRBJ2-2; 9 bases are a match to TRBD2. Trimming removed 5 bases from V and 4 bases from J; junction bases left unmatched: 8. The V gene's germline CDR1 is SGHTA and CDR2 FQGNSA. The CDR3 sequence is 16 residues long. CDR3 sequence (DNA): TGTGCCAGCAGCGAATTAGCGGGGGCTACCACCGGGGAGCTGTTTTTT. Translation: CASSELAGATTGELFF.

This sequence joins TRBV5-1 and TRBJ1-1; tentatively, D is TRBD1 (6 bases). The CDR3 loop spans 16 amino acids. From germline, CDR1 is SGHRS and CDR2 YFSETQ. Deletions cut 3 bases from V and 2 bases from J, with 17 bases between. This CDR3 reads CASSWEQGLGNTEAFF. CDR3 DNA sequence: TGCGCCAGCAGCTGGGAACAGGGATTGGGTAACACTGAAGCTTTCTTT.

V is TRBV2 and J is TRBJ1-2; D is unresolved. The CDR3 has 14 amino acids. Trimming removed 7 bases from V and 2 bases from J, with 14 bases in between. Germline CDR1 and CDR2: SNHLY and FYNNEI. The CDR3 DNA is TGTGCCAGCATCGAAAGGGAGGCGAACTATGGCTACACCTTC. It encodes CASIEREANYGYTF.

The rearrangement links TRBV6-2 or TRBV6-3 to TRBJ1-2, with 12 bases aligning to TRBD1. The CDR3 length is 16 residues. Germline lookup yields CDR1 MNHEY and CDR2 SVGEGT. J lost 4 bases, V lost 1 base, and 4 bases had no gene match. The CDR3: CASSYFWDRGPYGYTF. The CDR3 region has the DNA TGTGCCAGCAGTTACTTCTGGGACAGGGGGCCCTATGGCTACACCTTC.

The V and J genes are TRBV9 and TRBJ2-3, with a weak D call TRBD2 (6 bases). The germline V gene encodes CDR1 SGDLS and CDR2 YYNGEE. Trimming took 0 bases from V and 4 from J, leaving 12 bases between them. The CDR3 totals 15 residues. The DNA of the CDR3 is TGTGCCAGCAGCGTAGGCGGGGCAAGGGCAGATACGCAGTATTTT. Encoded protein: CASSVGGARADTQYF.

V is TRBV11-2 and J is TRBJ2-7; 15 nucleotides match TRBD2. The CDR3 has 18 amino acids. Germline lookup yields CDR1 SGHAT and CDR2 FQNNGV. V trimming: 3 bases; J trimming: 4 bases; junction bases outside the gene matches: 10. This CDR3 is CASSFRTSGGAGVYEQYF. CDR3 DNA: TGTGCCAGCAGCTTTCGGACTAGCGGGGGGGCCGGTGTTTACGAGCAGTACTTC.

This clone was recorded a few times. The chain is built from TRBV27 and TRBJ2-1; a weak D match, TRBD1 (5 bases). The V and J ends lost 6 bases and 0 bases respectively, with 18 bases between them. This CDR3 comprises 17 residues. Germline values: CDR1 MNHEY, CDR2 SMNVEV (reference sequence). The CDR3 reads CASSRPPLRDSYNEQFF. CDR3 coding DNA: TGTGCCAGCAGCCGACCACCCCTCAGGGACTCCTACAATGAGCAGTTCTTC.